Presented here are 11 T cell receptor beta chains from one specimen sequenced in a study of T cell responses to AZD1222 COVID-19 vaccine. The table came from immunoSEQ multiplex PCR; TCRdb's copy has only in-frame clones and leaves some out. This sample carries around 100,000 clones, about 83% of them seen once, and the ten largest clones take less than 3.5%. Sequencing was performed on peripheral blood, taken on day 0 of AZD1222 vaccination. These receptors were taken from an adult in good health.

The CDR3 is CASSLEPQGLTEAFF. CDR3 DNA: TGTGCCAGCAGTTTAGAGCCTCAGGGACTTACTGAAGCTTTCTTT. V gene TRBV28 combines with J gene TRBJ1-1; a weak D match, TRBD1 (5 bases). Trimming shortened V by 2 bases and J by 5 bases, and 15 bases separated the two germline ends. CDR3 length: 15 residues. Germline CDR1 and CDR2: MDHEN and SYDVKM.

The genes are TRBV15 and TRBJ2-7, with D perhaps TRBD2 (6 bases). This CDR3 is built from 14 residues. The germline V gene encodes CDR1 LNHNV and CDR2 YYDKDF (reference sequence). V lost 0 bases to trimming and J lost 3 bases, with 9 bases between them. This CDR3 reads CATSRDEGLYEQYF. The CDR3 region has the DNA TGTGCCACCAGCAGAGACGAGGGACTCTACGAGCAGTACTTC.

This CDR3 is CASSLTREDGYTF. The CDR3 nucleotides are TGTGCCAGCAGCTTAACCAGGGAGGATGGCTACACCTTC. J is TRBJ1-2 and V is TRBV5-8; maybe TRBD1 (5 bases). The CDR3 covers 13 residues. V shed 2 bases and J shed 6 bases, with 11 bases lying between them. Germline CDR1 and CDR2: SGHTS and YDEGEE.

This rearrangement joins TRBV28 to TRBJ1-4; D gene unclear. Germline V CDR1 and CDR2: MDHEN, SYDVKM. The CDR3 is 15 residues long. V lost 7 bases, J lost 4 bases, and 16 bases lay in between. CDR3 loop: CASTPGGSSNEKLFF. CDR3 sequence (DNA): TGTGCCAGCACCCCAGGAGGGAGTAGTAATGAAAAACTGTTTTTT.

The rearrangement uses TRBV7-2 and TRBJ1-2; D unclear. This CDR3 has 12 residues. CDR1 and CDR2 from the germline V gene are SGHTA and FQGNSA. V was pared by 3 bases and J by 5 bases, with 7 bases between. DNA for the CDR3: TGTGCCAGCAGCTTCCCTAGGTATGGCTACACCTTC. It codes for CASSFPRYGYTF.

This clone was found a few times. V gene TRBV18 combines with J gene TRBJ1-2, with TRBD1 matching 7 bases. Germline CDR1 reads KGHSH; CDR2 reads LQKENI. V dropped 1 base and J dropped 6; count of bases not matched to a gene: 2. The CDR3 consists of 13 residues. The CDR3 reads CASSPRQGNGYTF. In nucleotides, the CDR3 is TGTGCCAGCTCACCACGACAGGGAAATGGCTACACCTTC. Full variable domain (outside the CDR3, taken from reference TRBV18 and TRBJ1-2): NAGVMQNPRHLVRRRGQEARLRCSPMKGHSHVYWYRQLPEEGLKFMVYLQKENIIDESGMPKERFSAEFPKEGPSILRIQQVVRGDSAAYFCASSPRQGNGYTFGSGTRLTVV.

This chain connects TRBV19 to TRBJ2-3; TRBD2 aligns across 10 bases. V lost 2 bases, J lost 4 bases, and 15 bases stayed unmatched. The CDR3 totals 19 residues. Germline V gives CDR1 LNHDA, CDR2 SQIVND (reference sequence). The CDR3 sequence: CASSIPPRASGGDADTQYF. In DNA form, the CDR3 reads TGTGCCAGTAGTATACCCCCGAGGGCTAGCGGGGGTGATGCAGATACGCAGTATTTT.

Comment on this clone: Germline and junction disagree at one end, which may indicate a read error. This chain connects TRBV6-5 to TRBJ1-5; D is unclear. From germline, CDR1 is MNHEY and CDR2 SVGAGI. The CDR3 runs 12 residues. This CDR3 reads CGRVEGNQPQHF. DNA of the CDR3: TGCGGGAGAGTCGAGGGAAATCAGCCCCAGCATTTT.

V usage is TRBV6-2 or TRBV6-3 and J usage is TRBJ2-3; TRBD2 might be the D (6 bases). CDR1 and CDR2 from the germline V gene are MNHEY and SVGEGT. V lost 2 bases and J lost 0, with 9 bases in between. The CDR3 totals 15 residues. The CDR3 region is CASSYRAGSTDTQYF. The CDR3 bases are TGTGCCAGCAGTTACAGAGCGGGTAGCACAGATACGCAGTATTTT.

The chain recombines TRBV18 with TRBJ1-1, with TRBD1 identical over 9 bases. The V and J ends lost 4 bases and 5 bases, in that order; junction bases with no gene match: 8. The CDR3 has 15 residues. Germline assignment: CDR1 KGHSH and CDR2 LQKENI. The CDR3 DNA follows: TGTGCCAGCTCACAACAGGGGGCTCTGGGGACTGAAGCTTTCTTT. Residues: CASSQQGALGTEAFF.

This rearrangement joins TRBV19 to TRBJ1-3; 12 bases are a match to TRBD1. The germline CDR1 and CDR2 sequences are LNHDA and SQIVND (reference sequence). CDR3 size: 17 residues. Unmatched junction bases numbered 4, after V lost 4 bases and J lost 0 bases. In nucleotides, the CDR3 is TGTGCCAGTAGTACCGGGACAGGGGGCTTCTCTGGAAACACCATATATTTT. This gives the protein CASSTGTGGFSGNTIYF. The whole variable domain, filled in from reference TRBV19 and TRBJ1-3, reads DGGITQSPKYLFRKEGQNVTLSCEQNLNHDAMYWYRQDPGQGLRLIYYSQIVNDFQKGDIAEGYSVSREKKESFPLTVTSAQKNPTAFYLCASSTGTGGFSGNTIYFGEGSWLTVV.